The next 22 T cell receptor beta chains were all read from a single sample in a study of T-cell reconstitution after alpha-beta-depleted transplantation in children. Researchers prepared the TCRbeta library using unique molecular identifiers, the study reports. TCRdb re-called the PCR reads with MiXCR, one entry per CDR3 protein. This sample has 140,000 or so distinct CDR3 sequences; 8% to 10% occur once, and the top ten carry around a sixth. The specimen was PBMCs, mostly from graft donor cells, collected 180 days after TCRalphabeta/CD19-depleted stem cell transplant. All receptors derive from a female patient between 2 and 15 years old who had a stem cell transplant for congenital amegakaryocytic thrombocytopenia, so the T cells may come from the graft donor.

The rearrangement joins TRBV20-1 to TRBJ2-7; 10 nucleotides agree with TRBD2. Germline trimming cut 0 bases from V and 5 bases from J; bases unmatched to any gene: 7. The length of the CDR3 is 15 residues. Germline V gene sequence: CDR1 DFQATT, CDR2 SNEGSKA (reference sequence). The CDR3 reads CSARDTAGGLDEQYF. The CDR3 bases are TGCAGTGCTAGAGATACAGCGGGAGGGCTGGACGAGCAGTACTTC.

This clonotype has a count of ten or more. This chain joins TRBV5-6 and TRBJ2-7, with no clear D. Trimming stripped 3 bases from V and 3 bases from J, with 13 bases between. The length of the CDR3 is 14 residues. Per germline, CDR1 SGHDT and CDR2 YYEEEE. The CDR3 coding sequence is TGTGCCAGCAGCTCCCTCGGGCCGCACTACGAGCAGTACTTC. Protein product: CASSSLGPHYEQYF.

This clonotype has a handful of counts. This rearrangement joins TRBV28 to TRBJ2-3; no definite D call. Deletions cut 7 bases from V and 4 bases from J, with 12 bases between. This CDR3 has 13 residues. The V gene's germline CDR1 is MDHEN and CDR2 SYDVKM. The CDR3 bases are TGTGCCAGCACCCTGATGTTTTCAGATACGCAGTATTTT. This sequence encodes CASTLMFSDTQYF.

The chain employs TRBV14 and TRBJ2-1; tentatively, D is TRBD2 (6 bases). In germline, CDR1 is SGHDN, CDR2 FVKESK. Trimming cost V 3 bases and J 10 bases, with 19 bases left between them. The CDR3 loop spans 15 amino acids. The CDR3 bases are TGTGCCAGCAGCCAGTCGGACTACCTACAATGGGAGCAGTTCTTC. It yields the protein CASSQSDYLQWEQFF.

The V and J genes are TRBV11-2 and TRBJ2-7, with D unclear. This CDR3 has 12 amino acids. Trimming took off 0 bases at V and 6 bases at J, with 6 bases between the two ends. Germline V gene sequence: CDR1 SGHAT, CDR2 FQNNGV. The CDR3 nucleotides read TGTGCCAGCAGCTTAGATCTCGCCGAGCAGTACTTC. Translating it yields CASSLDLAEQYF.

This clonotype was observed at least ten times. The rearrangement joins TRBV18 to TRBJ2-3, with TRBD2 as a possible D gene (6 bases). The germline V and J ends were trimmed by 0 bases and 1 base, with 11 bases remaining between them. Looked up from germline, CDR1 is KGHSH and CDR2 is LQKENI. CDR3 length: 16 amino acids. CDR3: CASSPPYGGGTDTQYF. The CDR3 DNA is TGTGCCAGCTCACCACCGTATGGCGGGGGCACAGATACGCAGTATTTT.

This clonotype has ten or more counts. The genes are TRBV6-2 or TRBV6-3 and TRBJ2-6; D is uncertain. The germline V gene encodes CDR1 MNHEY and CDR2 SVGEGT. CDR3 length equals 16 residues. The V and J ends lost 0 bases and 0 bases respectively, with 6 bases between them. The CDR3 sequence: CASSYSKVSGANVLTF. The DNA of the CDR3 is TGTGCCAGCAGTTACTCGAAGGTCTCTGGGGCCAACGTCCTGACTTTC.

This clonotype was counted ten times or more. V and J are TRBV28 and TRBJ1-3, with D perhaps matching TRBD1 (5 bases). Germline V gene lookup returns CDR1 MDHEN and CDR2 SYDVKM. The V end lost 2 bases, the J end lost 0 bases, and 11 bases lay between the germline ends. CDR3 length: 16 amino acids. DNA for the CDR3: TGTGCCAGCAGTTTAATGGGACTTATCTCTGGAAACACCATATATTTT. Translation: CASSLMGLISGNTIYF.

The genes are TRBV6-6 and TRBJ2-7; D is possibly TRBD1 (6 bases). This CDR3 spans 13 amino acids. The germline V and J ends were trimmed by 3 bases and 5 bases, with 11 bases remaining between them. Germline V lookup: CDR1 MNHNY, CDR2 SVGAGI (reference sequence). CDR3 DNA sequence: TGTGCCAGCAGTTATATCCCAGGGGACGAGCAGTACTTC. Amino acid sequence: CASSYIPGDEQYF.

This clonotype was recorded at least ten times. The chain joins TRBV9 to TRBJ2-1, with 7 positions matching TRBD2. CDR1 is SGDLS and CDR2 is YYNGEE in the germline V gene. The CDR3 covers 13 residues. V lost 4 bases, J lost 6 bases, and 4 bases stayed unmatched. As DNA, the CDR3 is TGTGCCAGCAGCACCGGCGGGGGCAATGAGCAGTTCTTC. This encodes CASSTGGGNEQFF.

This clonotype was observed at least ten times. This chain connects TRBV9 to TRBJ2-7; no clear D gene. CDR3 length equals 16 residues. Per germline, CDR1 SGDLS and CDR2 YYNGEE. The V end lost 3 bases, the J end lost 0 bases, and 16 bases lay between the germline ends. The CDR3 sequence is CASSASMAGPSYEQYF. The CDR3 bases are TGTGCCAGCAGCGCCTCCATGGCCGGACCCTCCTACGAGCAGTACTTC.

Details on this clonotype: This may arise from a read error, as a much more abundant clone is one base away. Here the CDR3 DNA reads TGCAGTGCTAGCCGTAGCGTGAGGGGGGAGCTGTTTTTT. Its protein is CSASRSVRGELFF. The genes are TRBV20-1 and TRBJ2-2, with D perhaps TRBD2 (5 bases). Germline-derived CDR1 and CDR2 are DFQATT and SNEGSKA (reference sequence). Trimming took 3 bases from V and 8 from J, leaving 13 bases between them. The CDR3 is made up of 13 amino acids.

This clonotype was observed a few times. CDR3 residues: CSPWTGTQYF. CDR3 sequence (DNA): TGCAGCCCGTGGACAGGCACGCAGTATTTT. V gene TRBV29-1 combines with J gene TRBJ2-3; TRBD1 aligns across 7 bases. This CDR3 comprises 10 residues. V was pared by 8 bases and J by 9 bases, with 5 bases of the junction left unmatched. CDR1 is SQVTM, CDR2 ANQGSEA, per germline.

In its sample, this clonotype was seen many times. This chain connects TRBV28 to TRBJ2-7, with 9 bases matching TRBD1. The CDR3 loop spans 12 amino acids. V was clipped by 8 bases and J by 3 bases; unmatched bases: 2. Per germline, CDR1 MDHEN and CDR2 SYDVKM. The CDR3 loop is CASGQGFYEQYF. The CDR3 region has the DNA TGTGCCAGCGGACAGGGGTTCTACGAGCAGTACTTC.

The chain links TRBV15 to TRBJ2-6; the D is unclear. V was shortened by 5 bases and J by 0 bases, with 14 bases between the two germline ends. The CDR3 has 17 residues. Germline CDR1 is LNHNV and CDR2 is YYDKDF (reference sequence). The CDR3 is CATSDGRTTSGANVLTF. Here the CDR3 DNA reads TGTGCCACCAGCGATGGACGGACCACCTCTGGGGCCAACGTCCTGACTTTC.

This clonotype was recorded many times. The chain is built from TRBV5-5 and TRBJ1-2, with D tentatively TRBD1 (5 bases). The V gene's germline CDR1 is SGHKS and CDR2 YYEKEE (reference sequence). Trimming removed 0 bases from V and 7 bases from J, with 19 bases in between. The CDR3 runs to 16 residues. CDR3 sequence: CASSLVGPRGRPGYTF. The CDR3 nucleotides read TGTGCCAGCAGCTTGGTGGGACCCCGGGGCCGCCCTGGCTACACCTTC.

This clonotype turned up a few times. This chain links TRBV5-1 with TRBJ2-1, with 9 bases lining up with TRBD2. Trimming took 6 bases from V and 1 from J; bases not matched to a gene: 2. Looked up from germline, CDR1 is SGHRS and CDR2 is YFSETQ. The CDR3 has 14 amino acids. The CDR3 DNA reads as TGCGCCAGCACCCTAGCGGGGTCCTACAATGAGCAGTTCTTC. Its translation: CASTLAGSYNEQFF.

This chain connects TRBV3-1 to TRBJ1-2, with TRBD1 as a possible D gene (5 bases). From germline, CDR1 is LGHDT and CDR2 YNNKEL (reference sequence). Trimming shortened V by 1 base and J by 4 bases, and 10 bases separated the two germline ends. The CDR3 sequence is 14 residues long. Here the CDR3 reads CASSQAGGVYGYTF. CDR3 DNA sequence: TGTGCCAGCAGCCAAGCCGGGGGTGTCTATGGCTACACCTTC.

V gene TRBV20-1 combines with J gene TRBJ2-7; maybe TRBD2 (5 bases). The germline V gene encodes CDR1 DFQATT and CDR2 SNEGSKA (reference sequence). This CDR3 spans 12 amino acids. V lost 6 bases and J 1 base, leaving 10 bases between the germline ends. The CDR3 loop is CSAQTTSYEQYF. DNA of the CDR3: TGCAGTGCCCAGACTACTTCCTACGAGCAGTACTTC.

This clonotype was detected many times. This chain connects TRBV7-6 to TRBJ1-5; unclear D gene. Germline-derived CDR1 and CDR2 are SGHVS and FNYEAQ. Trimming took 6 bases from V and 5 from J, leaving 11 bases between them. This CDR3 has 13 amino acids. The CDR3 bases are TGTGCCAGCAGTCCTCGTTTTGATCAGCCCCAGCATTTT. Protein product: CASSPRFDQPQHF.

This clonotype has ten or more counts. The chain carries TRBV28 and TRBJ1-5; D possibly corresponds to TRBD1 (5 bases). Germline CDR1 MDHEN, CDR2 SYDVKM. This CDR3 is built from 13 residues. The V end was cut by 6 bases, the J end by 5 bases, with 11 bases between. The DNA of the CDR3 is TGTGCCAGCAGATCCGGGGCAGATCAGCCCCAGCATTTT. As protein: CASRSGADQPQHF.

At least ten counts were recorded for this clonotype. This sequence joins TRBV5-6 and TRBJ1-4; D is uncertain. V was shortened by 0 bases and J by 0 bases, with 3 bases between the two germline ends. Per the germline V gene, CDR1 is SGHDT and CDR2 is YYEEEE. There are 14 residues in the CDR3. The CDR3 region has the DNA TGTGCCAGCAGCTTGGGGACAACTAATGAAAAACTGTTTTTT. Protein: CASSLGTTNEKLFF.